These 26 T cell receptor beta chains were sequenced from one sample in a study of blood T cell repertoires in COVID-19. Profiling relied on immunoSEQ multiplex PCR, and the TCRdb table lists in-frame clones only, not all of them. The sample comprises 250,000 to 300,000 clones, about 89% of which are singletons, and around 1.3% rests with the top ten. The sequencing input was PBMCs or T cells enriched from blood (not recorded which). The receptors come from a human donor in a cohort exposed to, infected with or recovered from COVID-19 (not recorded which). The donor label of this sample is uncertain.

J is TRBJ2-1 and V is TRBV7-6; 7 nucleotides align to TRBD2. There are 17 residues in the CDR3. With 2 bases clipped from V and 10 bases from J, the junction kept 17 bases outside the gene matches. Germline V gene sequence: CDR1 SGHVS, CDR2 FNYEAQ. For the CDR3, the DNA is TGTGCCAGCAGCTTATCCCCCCGGGACTACAGACCAGGCGAGCAGTTCTTC. Translation: CASSLSPRDYRPGEQFF.

V is TRBV6-1 and J is TRBJ2-7; D possibly corresponds to TRBD1 (5 bases). This CDR3 has 12 amino acids. Trimming cost V 2 bases and J 5 bases, with 7 bases left between them. Germline V gene sequence: CDR1 MNHNS, CDR2 SASEGT. This CDR3 reads CASSEQGHEQYF. The DNA for the CDR3 is TGTGCCAGCAGTGAACAGGGCCACGAGCAGTACTTC.

CDR3 loop: CASSPPGPLSYEQYF. The CDR3 DNA reads TGTGCCAGCTCACCACCGGGGCCGCTCTCCTACGAGCAGTACTTC. The chain has TRBV18 and TRBJ2-7, with D possibly being TRBD1 (5 bases). The V gene's germline CDR1 is KGHSH and CDR2 LQKENI. V lost 0 bases to trimming and J lost 0 bases, with 9 bases between them. The CDR3 is made up of 15 amino acids.

This chain joins TRBV4-1 and TRBJ1-6, with 9 bases matching TRBD1. Germline-derived CDR1 and CDR2 are MGHRA and YSYEKL. This CDR3 is 16 amino acids long. The trim removed 2 bases at V and 9 bases at J, leaving 8 bases unmatched. CDR3 sequence: CASSQLSGQGFSPLHF. CDR3 coding DNA: TGCGCCAGCAGCCAATTATCGGGACAGGGTTTTTCACCCCTCCACTTT.

Details on this clone: In the same sample, other DNA sequences code for this CDR3. The chain recombines TRBV4-3 with TRBJ2-7; 13 bases are shared with TRBD2. The germline V gene encodes CDR1 LGHNA and CDR2 YSLEER. V shed 3 bases, J shed 4 bases, and the junction held 3 bases outside the gene matches. The CDR3 has 15 residues. CDR3 coding DNA: TGCGCCAGCAGCCAGGGACTAGCGGGGAGTTACGAGCAGTACTTC. Protein sequence: CASSQGLAGSYEQYF.

The chain joins TRBV19 to TRBJ1-1; TRBD1 matches at 8 bases. The CDR3 runs to 15 residues. J lost 0 bases, V lost 3 bases, and 3 bases had no gene match. Per the germline V gene, CDR1 is LNHDA and CDR2 is SQIVND (reference sequence). The CDR3 nucleotides read TGTGCCAGTAGTATCGGGGACAGGCTGAACACTGAAGCTTTCTTT. Encoded protein: CASSIGDRLNTEAFF. Based on the CDR3 plus reference TRBV19 and TRBJ1-1, the full variable domain is DGGITQSPKYLFRKEGQNVTLSCEQNLNHDAMYWYRQDPGQGLRLIYYSQIVNDFQKGDIAEGYSVSREKKESFPLTVTSAQKNPTAFYLCASSIGDRLNTEAFFGQGTRLTVV.

The chain is built from TRBV18 and TRBJ1-1; 8 positions agree with TRBD1. Germline CDR1 and CDR2: KGHSH and LQKENI. The CDR3 sequence is 16 residues long. V lost 4 bases and J lost 1; bases outside the gene matches: 8. The CDR3 region is CASSRNQQGGNTEAFF. The CDR3 DNA reads as TGTGCCAGCTCACGAAATCAACAGGGGGGGAACACTGAAGCTTTCTTT.

The genes are TRBV2 and TRBJ2-1, with D hard to call. Germline values: CDR1 SNHLY, CDR2 FYNNEI. The CDR3 runs to 12 residues. Trimming took 3 bases from V and 6 from J, leaving 6 bases between them. CDR3 sequence reads: CASSDPGNEQFF. For the CDR3, the DNA is TGTGCCAGCAGTGACCCGGGCAATGAGCAGTTCTTC.

The chain combines TRBV4-3 with TRBJ2-7; 7 positions agree with TRBD1. The junction had 3 bases not matched to a gene; V was cut back by 0 bases and J by 1 base. Per germline, CDR1 LGHNA and CDR2 YSLEER. The CDR3 is 15 residues long. The CDR3 reads CASSQDRGQSYEQYF. In nucleotides, the CDR3 is TGCGCCAGCAGCCAAGATCGGGGACAGTCCTACGAGCAGTACTTC.

This clone was observed once. In DNA form, the CDR3 reads TGCGCCAGCAGCTTGGAGAGCGGGGGGGCCGCAGATACGCAGTATTTT. Translating gives CASSLESGGAADTQYF. V is TRBV5-1 and J is TRBJ2-3; 10 bases agree with TRBD2. V shed 0 bases and J 4 bases; nucleotides not matched to a gene: 5. The germline gives CDR1 SGHRS, CDR2 YFSETQ. CDR3 length: 16 residues.

There are a few counts of this clone. This sequence joins TRBV13 and TRBJ1-2; 7 bases are shared with TRBD1. CDR3 length: 15 residues. Germline-derived CDR1 and CDR2 are PRHDT and FYEKMQ (reference sequence). J lost 5 bases, V lost 9 bases, and 15 bases had no gene match. CDR3 residues: CASLSRRQGEYGYTF. In nucleotides, the CDR3 is TGTGCCAGTCTAAGTAGGAGACAGGGAGAGTATGGCTACACCTTC.

This chain connects TRBV5-4 to TRBJ1-6; perhaps TRBD1 as D (6 bases). The CDR3 has 16 residues. Germline V gene lookup returns CDR1 SGHNT and CDR2 YYREEE (reference sequence). V was pared by 3 bases and J by 7 bases, with 17 bases between. The CDR3 sequence: CASSSVGRGSNSPLHF. The CDR3 nucleotides read TGTGCCAGCAGCTCTGTCGGCAGGGGTTCCAATTCACCCCTCCACTTT.

V is TRBV6-5 and J is TRBJ2-1; 9 bases map to TRBD2. Germline V gene sequence: CDR1 MNHEY, CDR2 SVGAGI. V shed 0 bases and J 8 bases; nucleotides not matched to a gene: 8. This CDR3 has 16 amino acids. The CDR3 region is CASSYSSSGVLDEQFF. The CDR3 nucleotides read TGTGCCAGCAGTTACTCCTCTAGCGGGGTGTTGGATGAGCAGTTCTTC.

The chain links TRBV11-2 to TRBJ1-4; D perhaps matches TRBD1 (6 bases). Looked up from germline, CDR1 is SGHAT and CDR2 is FQNNGV. The CDR3 is 14 amino acids. The germline V and J ends were trimmed by 5 bases and 7 bases, with 14 bases remaining between them. The CDR3 loop is CASSLGQRAEKLFF. The CDR3 DNA reads as TGTGCCAGCAGCCTTGGACAGAGAGCTGAAAAACTGTTTTTT. The variable domain in full, completed from reference TRBV11-2 and TRBJ1-4, reads EAGVAQSPRYKIIEKRQSVAFWCNPISGHATLYWYQQILGQGPKLLIQFQNNGVVDDSQLPKDRFSAERLKGVDSTLKIQPAKLEDSAVYLCASSLGQRAEKLFFGSGTQLSVL.

The chain couples TRBV6-1 to TRBJ1-5; D call uncertain. This CDR3 is built from 13 residues. Trimming cost V 1 base and J 9 bases, with 10 bases left between them. The germline V gene encodes CDR1 MNHNS and CDR2 SASEGT. In DNA form, the CDR3 reads TGTGCCAGCAGTGAAGGGGAGAAGCGGCCCCAGCATTTT. Translated, it gives CASSEGEKRPQHF.

V gene TRBV4-2 combines with J gene TRBJ2-5; 9 positions agree with TRBD2. From germline, CDR1 is LGHNA and CDR2 YNFKEQ. The CDR3 loop spans 15 amino acids. J was trimmed by 6 bases and V by 5 bases; bases with no gene match: 10. The CDR3 coding sequence is TGTGCCAGCAGCAGTGAGGGGACTAGCTGGCAGACCCAGTACTTC. Translation gives CASSSEGTSWQTQYF.

The chain uses TRBV7-3 and TRBJ1-2; D might be TRBD1 (5 bases). The CDR3 sequence is 15 residues long. Germline CDR1 is SGHTA and CDR2 is FQGTGA. The V end was cut by 0 bases, the J end by 6 bases, with 14 bases between. CDR3 sequence (DNA): TGTGCCAGCAGCTTAACTCCCCAGGACACAAATGGCTACACCTTC. Its translation: CASSLTPQDTNGYTF.

The chain couples TRBV7-3 to TRBJ2-2; D might be TRBD1 (6 bases). CDR1 is SGHTA, CDR2 FQGTGA, per germline. Trimming shortened V by 3 bases and J by 0 bases, and 14 bases separated the two germline ends. This CDR3 comprises 17 residues. As DNA, the CDR3 is TGTGCCAGCAGCTTGACAGGAGATACCGCGAACACCGGGGAGCTGTTTTTT. Translating it yields CASSLTGDTANTGELFF.

The rearrangement links TRBV18 to TRBJ1-3, with D possibly being TRBD1 (6 bases). With 3 bases removed from V and 0 bases from J, the gap between germline ends came to 12 bases. The CDR3 totals 16 residues. CDR1 KGHSH and CDR2 LQKENI come from the germline V gene. CDR3 protein: CASSPTEGGSGNTIYF. The DNA of the CDR3 is TGTGCCAGCTCACCCACCGAAGGGGGCTCTGGAAACACCATATATTTT. The variable domain in full, completed from reference TRBV18 and TRBJ1-3, reads NAGVMQNPRHLVRRRGQEARLRCSPMKGHSHVYWYRQLPEEGLKFMVYLQKENIIDESGMPKERFSAEFPKEGPSILRIQQVVRGDSAAYFCASSPTEGGSGNTIYFGEGSWLTVV.

The chain recombines TRBV2 with TRBJ2-5; TRBD2 matches 8 bases. Looked up from germline, CDR1 is SNHLY and CDR2 is FYNNEI. Trimming took 4 bases from V and 4 from J; bases not matched to a gene: 2. The CDR3 loop spans 13 amino acids. CDR3 in amino acids: CASSGAGAETQYF. In DNA, the CDR3 is TGTGCCAGCAGTGGAGCGGGGGCAGAGACCCAGTACTTC.

This clone was picked up one time. This rearrangement joins TRBV19 to TRBJ1-2; tentatively, D is TRBD1 (6 bases). This CDR3 comprises 14 residues. Germline values: CDR1 LNHDA, CDR2 SQIVND (reference sequence). Trimming took off 2 bases at V and 3 bases at J, with 10 bases between the two ends. In DNA form, the CDR3 reads TGTGCCAGTAGTATACCGACAGGCTACTATGGCTACACCTTC. Encoded protein: CASSIPTGYYGYTF.

The chain links TRBV7-9 to TRBJ2-1, with TRBD2 matching over 9 bases. The CDR3 consists of 14 residues. From germline, CDR1 is SEHNR and CDR2 FQNEAQ (reference sequence). V lost 3 bases and J lost 6; bases outside the gene matches: 3. The CDR3 loop is CASSFGTSFNEQFF. The DNA for the CDR3 is TGTGCCAGCAGCTTTGGGACTAGCTTCAATGAGCAGTTCTTC.

The count of this clone is one. The rearrangement links TRBV7-2 to TRBJ1-1, with 11 bases fitting TRBD1. CDR1 and CDR2 from the germline V gene are SGHTA and FQGNSA. The junction had 11 bases not matched to a gene; V was cut back by 2 bases and J by 6 bases. CDR3 length: 17 residues. CDR3 sequence (DNA): TGTGCCAGCAGCTTAAGGTCTCCGGGACAGGGGGTATCTGAAGCTTTCTTT. It yields the protein CASSLRSPGQGVSEAFF.

CDR3 protein: CASSHFKAGARETQYF. CDR3 DNA: TGTGCCAGCTCACATTTTAAAGCGGGGGCAAGGGAGACCCAGTACTTC. The J gene is TRBJ2-5, the V gene TRBV18, with TRBD2 matching over 8 bases. The CDR3 totals 16 residues. Trimming cost V 4 bases and J 5 bases; bases outside gene matches: 12. Germline V gene data show CDR1 as KGHSH and CDR2 as LQKENI.

V and J are TRBV4-3 and TRBJ1-3; D may be TRBD1 (6 bases). The germline V gene has CDR1 LGHNA and CDR2 YSLEER. The CDR3 has 16 residues. V was cut by 4 bases and J by 0 bases, with 13 bases left in between. CDR3 in DNA: TGCGCCAGCAGCCCTGACAGGCAATACTCTGGAAACACCATATATTTT. Its translation: CASSPDRQYSGNTIYF.

This clone was found once. V gene TRBV5-1 combines with J gene TRBJ2-1, with TRBD1 matching over 9 bases. The germline gives CDR1 SGHRS, CDR2 YFSETQ. The CDR3 has 15 residues. The junction had 4 bases not matched to a gene; V was cut back by 4 bases and J by 2 bases. This CDR3 is CASSPRTGAYNEQFF. The CDR3 nucleotides read TGCGCCAGCAGCCCTCGGACAGGGGCCTACAATGAGCAGTTCTTC.